These 18 T cell receptor beta chains originate from one sample sequenced in a study of CD8 T cells in Susac syndrome. Reverse transcription of roughly 0.5 to 1 ug RNA used random hexamers. TCRdb re-analysed the immunoSEQ multiplex PCR reads in MiXCR, keeping a single row per CDR3 protein. This sample has 100,000 to 150,000 distinct CDR3 sequences, with around 75% found just once. Sequencing was carried out using CD8+ T cells from PBMCs. The receptor set was obtained from a human donor with multiple sclerosis.

J is TRBJ2-5 and V is TRBV12-3 or TRBV12-4, with D hard to call. Trimming removed 5 bases from V and 1 base from J, with 11 bases in between. The length of the CDR3 is 14 residues. The CDR3 DNA reads as TGTGCCAGCAGTCCACGGTCTTCCCAAGAGACCCAGTACTTC. Protein product: CASSPRSSQETQYF.

This chain connects TRBV2 to TRBJ2-1, with TRBD1 identical over 8 bases. Germline V gene lookup returns CDR1 SNHLY and CDR2 FYNNEI. The V and J ends lost 6 bases and 9 bases, in that order; junction bases with no gene match: 7. This CDR3 is 13 amino acids long. The CDR3 DNA sequence: TGTGCCAGCAGCGAGACAGGGGCTACTGAGCAGTTCTTC. This gives the protein CASSETGATEQFF. Combining the CDR3 with reference TRBV2 and TRBJ2-1 gives the whole variable domain EPEVTQTPSHQVTQMGQEVILRCVPISNHLYFYWYRQILGQKVEFLVSFYNNEISEKSEIFDDQFSVERPDGSNFTLKIRSTKLEDSAMYFCASSETGATEQFFGPGTRLTVL.

The chain uses TRBV6-6 and TRBJ1-6; D remains unclear. The CDR3 consists of 14 residues. Trimming took 0 bases from V and 6 from J, leaving 6 bases between them. Germline lookup yields CDR1 MNHNY and CDR2 SVGAGI (reference sequence). CDR3 DNA: TGTGCCAGCAGTTACTCGATGGGTAATTCACCCCTCCACTTT. Its protein is CASSYSMGNSPLHF.

This clonotype was found once. V and J are TRBV19 and TRBJ2-1, with D possibly being TRBD2 (5 bases). The CDR3 is 17 residues long. V lost 3 bases to trimming and J lost 5 bases, with 20 bases between them. Germline CDR1 and CDR2: LNHDA and SQIVND (reference sequence). CDR3: CASSISYWAGLNNEQFF. CDR3 bases: TGTGCCAGTAGTATCAGTTATTGGGCGGGCCTAAACAATGAGCAGTTCTTC.

The V and J genes are TRBV7-8 and TRBJ1-2; D is uncertain. From germline, CDR1 is SGHVS and CDR2 FQNEAQ. CDR3 length: 15 residues. Trimming took 4 bases from V and 2 from J, leaving 14 bases between them. CDR3 nucleotide sequence: TGTGCCAGCAGCTCGCCAGACATCATGAACTATGGCTACACCTTC. Amino acid sequence: CASSSPDIMNYGYTF.

The chain has TRBV4-1 and TRBJ1-1; D gene unclear. The CDR3 has 15 amino acids. Germline values: CDR1 MGHRA, CDR2 YSYEKL. V was shortened by 4 bases and J by 6 bases, with 18 bases between the two germline ends. The CDR3 DNA is TGCGCCAGCAGCCTCGGGAGTAGGAGTGCCGCTGAAGCTTTCTTT. This sequence encodes CASSLGSRSAAEAFF.

V is TRBV6-2 or TRBV6-3 and J is TRBJ2-2; 9 positions agree with TRBD1. The J segment lost 2 bases and the V segment lost 10 bases, leaving 8 bases of the junction unmatched. The CDR3 loop spans 15 amino acids. The germline CDR1 and CDR2 sequences are MNHEY and SVGEGT. The CDR3 loop reads CATRRQGDNTGELFF. CDR3 DNA sequence: TGTGCCACCAGAAGACAGGGGGATAACACCGGGGAGCTGTTTTTT.

A few counts support this clonotype. This chain connects TRBV5-4 to TRBJ2-3; TRBD2 agrees at 10 bases. Per the germline V gene, CDR1 is SGHNT and CDR2 is YYREEE (reference sequence). This CDR3 comprises 14 residues. J lost 14 bases, V lost 1 base, and 10 bases had no gene match. For the CDR3, the DNA is TGTGCCAGCAGCTTGAATAAGCGGGGGGGCCTTCCGTATTTT. Its translation: CASSLNKRGGLPYF. The variable domain in full, completed from reference TRBV5-4 and TRBJ2-3, reads ETGVTQSPTHLIKTRGQQVTLRCSSQSGHNTVSWYQQALGQGPQFIFQYYREEENGRGNFPPRFSGLQFPNYSSELNVNALELDDSALYLCASSLNKRGGLPYFGPGTRLTVL.

This chain joins TRBV5-1 and TRBJ2-3; a weak D match, TRBD2 (6 bases). Germline CDR1 and CDR2: SGHRS and YFSETQ. This CDR3 has 16 residues. The V end was cut by 0 bases, the J end by 0 bases, with 11 bases between. CDR3 sequence: CASSLAPGESTDTQYF. In nucleotides, the CDR3 is TGCGCCAGCAGCTTGGCCCCGGGAGAGAGCACAGATACGCAGTATTTT.

The chain uses TRBV13 and TRBJ1-1; D remains ambiguous. The V end was cut by 7 bases, the J end by 4 bases, with 13 bases between. CDR3 length: 13 residues. Germline values: CDR1 PRHDT, CDR2 FYEKMQ (reference sequence). The CDR3 sequence is CASNRPGGTEAFF. The CDR3, as DNA: TGTGCCAGCAACCGGCCAGGTGGCACTGAAGCTTTCTTT.

The chain is built from TRBV28 and TRBJ1-1, with unresolved D. V lost 3 bases and J lost 11, with 16 bases in between. There are 13 residues in the CDR3. CDR1 is MDHEN, CDR2 SYDVKM, per germline. The CDR3 bases are TGTGCCAGCAGTTTGTCGGGTTTATCAGATGCTTTCTTT. This encodes CASSLSGLSDAFF.

This chain links TRBV28 with TRBJ1-2, with 7 bases matching TRBD1. The CDR3 covers 15 residues. Germline trimming cut 5 bases from V and 2 bases from J; bases unmatched to any gene: 8. Germline CDR1 MDHEN, CDR2 SYDVKM. The CDR3 DNA reads as TGTGCCAGCAGTCCCGATATACAGGGGAACTATGGCTACACCTTC. Protein sequence: CASSPDIQGNYGYTF.

The gene calls are TRBV24-1 and TRBJ1-5; TRBD1 matches 7 bases. The V segment lost 3 bases and the J segment 3 bases; nucleotides outside the gene matches: 10. The CDR3 contains 17 residues. The germline gives CDR1 KGHDR, CDR2 SFDVKD. DNA of the CDR3: TGTGCCACCAGTGATCCTCAACAGGGGTCTGACAATCAGCCCCAGCATTTT. It is translated as CATSDPQQGSDNQPQHF.

V gene TRBV7-9 combines with J gene TRBJ2-3; TRBD2 matches at 10 bases. This CDR3 comprises 15 residues. Germline trimming cut 4 bases from V and 2 bases from J; bases unmatched to any gene: 3. Germline V gives CDR1 SEHNR, CDR2 FQNEAQ (reference sequence). CDR3 protein: CASSSGLAVTDTQYF. CDR3 in DNA: TGTGCCAGCAGCTCTGGACTAGCGGTCACAGATACGCAGTATTTT.

The chain carries TRBV6-1 and TRBJ2-1; 7 bases map to TRBD2. Germline assignment: CDR1 MNHNS and CDR2 SASEGT. CDR3 length equals 14 residues. The V segment lost 8 bases and the J segment 5 bases; nucleotides outside the gene matches: 9. CDR3 in amino acids: CASGYGGRDNEQFF. CDR3 in DNA: TGTGCCAGCGGATATGGCGGGAGAGACAATGAGCAGTTCTTC.

The chain combines TRBV5-4 with TRBJ2-3; D is ambiguous. The V and J ends lost 3 bases and 3 bases respectively, with 8 bases between them. The CDR3 sequence is 13 residues long. The germline V gene has CDR1 SGHNT and CDR2 YYREEE (reference sequence). CDR3: CASSSPPTDTQYF. CDR3 nucleotide sequence: TGTGCCAGCAGCTCGCCACCGACAGATACGCAGTATTTT.

This clonotype has only one observation. The chain carries TRBV13 and TRBJ2-1; no clear D. The germline gives CDR1 PRHDT, CDR2 FYEKMQ (reference sequence). V was clipped by 8 bases and J by 8 bases, with 7 bases between them. The CDR3 covers 10 residues. The CDR3 coding sequence is TGTGCCAGCCGGTTAGATGAGCAGTTCTTC. It specifies CASRLDEQFF.

The J gene is TRBJ2-7, the V gene TRBV30, with D uncertain. Germline CDR1 is GTSNPN and CDR2 is SVGIG (reference sequence). This CDR3 is 11 amino acids long. The ends were cut back, 1 base at V and 3 bases at J, with 4 bases in the middle. The CDR3 protein is CAWSGGYEQYV. As DNA, the CDR3 is TGTGCCTGGAGTGGAGGCTACGAGCAGTACGTC.